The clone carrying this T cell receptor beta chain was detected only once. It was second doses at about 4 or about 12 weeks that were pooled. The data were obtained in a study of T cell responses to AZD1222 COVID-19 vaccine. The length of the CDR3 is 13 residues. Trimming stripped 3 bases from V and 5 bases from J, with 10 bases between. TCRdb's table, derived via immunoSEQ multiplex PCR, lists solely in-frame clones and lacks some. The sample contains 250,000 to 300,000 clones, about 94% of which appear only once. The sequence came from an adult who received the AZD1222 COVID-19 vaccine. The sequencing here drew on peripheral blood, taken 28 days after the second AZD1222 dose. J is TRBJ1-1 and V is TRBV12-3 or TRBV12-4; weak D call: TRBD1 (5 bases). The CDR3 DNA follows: TGTGCCAGCAGTTTTGCGGGGGGTACTGAAGCTTTCTTT. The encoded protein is CASSFAGGTEAFF.